The 2 T cell receptor beta chains below come from one sample, sequenced in a study of cytomegalovirus exposure and HLA in healthy donors. The method was immunoSEQ multiplex PCR; TCRdb's version includes in-frame clones alone and lacks a portion of them. The sample has 150,000 to 200,000 clones; about 87% are singletons. What was sequenced was PBMCs. Receptors originate from a woman in her 30s in good health and CMV-seronegative.

This clone turned up a few times. Other DNA sequences in the sample encode the same CDR3. This sequence joins TRBV19 and TRBJ1-1; D is unresolved. The CDR3 runs to 12 residues. Germline V gene lookup returns CDR1 LNHDA and CDR2 SQIVND (reference sequence). V was pared by 5 bases and J by 1 base, with 5 bases between. Here the CDR3 DNA reads TGTGCCAGTAGTGCGGGGAACACTGAAGCTTTCTTT. Translating it yields CASSAGNTEAFF.

V usage is TRBV30 and J usage is TRBJ2-7; D call uncertain. Germline V gives CDR1 GTSNPN, CDR2 SVGIG (reference sequence). This CDR3 has 13 amino acids. V gave up 4 bases and J gave up 7 bases, with 17 bases separating them. The CDR3 loop reads CAWKVAGAGEQYF. The DNA of the CDR3 is TGTGCCTGGAAGGTGGCCGGAGCTGGAGAGCAGTACTTC.